This T cell receptor beta chain is from a study of shared T cell receptors in the human thymus. Measured with immunoSEQ multiplex PCR; TCRdb has only the in-frame clones, and not every one. The profile shows approximately 730,000 clones, approximately 83% of them singletons. CDR1 and CDR2 (germline): SGHVS, FQNEAQ. This CDR3 contains 14 residues. The same data also went into a second study, on human thymus T cells. This second study notes: In corrective heart surgery, resections were taken, and these provided the thymus tissue. There were highly overlapping thymic repertoires among unrelated individuals, as related research reported.

Sequences were obtained from thymocytes. This sequence was found in a girl under two years old with a congenital heart defect. The chain links TRBV7-8 to TRBJ2-5; D remains unclear. The J call may be in error: the DNA end matches TRBJ2-7 better. Written as DNA, the CDR3 is TGTGCCAGCAGCCCATACCCCACTGCCTACGAGCAGTACTTC. This sequence encodes CASSPYPTAYEQYF.